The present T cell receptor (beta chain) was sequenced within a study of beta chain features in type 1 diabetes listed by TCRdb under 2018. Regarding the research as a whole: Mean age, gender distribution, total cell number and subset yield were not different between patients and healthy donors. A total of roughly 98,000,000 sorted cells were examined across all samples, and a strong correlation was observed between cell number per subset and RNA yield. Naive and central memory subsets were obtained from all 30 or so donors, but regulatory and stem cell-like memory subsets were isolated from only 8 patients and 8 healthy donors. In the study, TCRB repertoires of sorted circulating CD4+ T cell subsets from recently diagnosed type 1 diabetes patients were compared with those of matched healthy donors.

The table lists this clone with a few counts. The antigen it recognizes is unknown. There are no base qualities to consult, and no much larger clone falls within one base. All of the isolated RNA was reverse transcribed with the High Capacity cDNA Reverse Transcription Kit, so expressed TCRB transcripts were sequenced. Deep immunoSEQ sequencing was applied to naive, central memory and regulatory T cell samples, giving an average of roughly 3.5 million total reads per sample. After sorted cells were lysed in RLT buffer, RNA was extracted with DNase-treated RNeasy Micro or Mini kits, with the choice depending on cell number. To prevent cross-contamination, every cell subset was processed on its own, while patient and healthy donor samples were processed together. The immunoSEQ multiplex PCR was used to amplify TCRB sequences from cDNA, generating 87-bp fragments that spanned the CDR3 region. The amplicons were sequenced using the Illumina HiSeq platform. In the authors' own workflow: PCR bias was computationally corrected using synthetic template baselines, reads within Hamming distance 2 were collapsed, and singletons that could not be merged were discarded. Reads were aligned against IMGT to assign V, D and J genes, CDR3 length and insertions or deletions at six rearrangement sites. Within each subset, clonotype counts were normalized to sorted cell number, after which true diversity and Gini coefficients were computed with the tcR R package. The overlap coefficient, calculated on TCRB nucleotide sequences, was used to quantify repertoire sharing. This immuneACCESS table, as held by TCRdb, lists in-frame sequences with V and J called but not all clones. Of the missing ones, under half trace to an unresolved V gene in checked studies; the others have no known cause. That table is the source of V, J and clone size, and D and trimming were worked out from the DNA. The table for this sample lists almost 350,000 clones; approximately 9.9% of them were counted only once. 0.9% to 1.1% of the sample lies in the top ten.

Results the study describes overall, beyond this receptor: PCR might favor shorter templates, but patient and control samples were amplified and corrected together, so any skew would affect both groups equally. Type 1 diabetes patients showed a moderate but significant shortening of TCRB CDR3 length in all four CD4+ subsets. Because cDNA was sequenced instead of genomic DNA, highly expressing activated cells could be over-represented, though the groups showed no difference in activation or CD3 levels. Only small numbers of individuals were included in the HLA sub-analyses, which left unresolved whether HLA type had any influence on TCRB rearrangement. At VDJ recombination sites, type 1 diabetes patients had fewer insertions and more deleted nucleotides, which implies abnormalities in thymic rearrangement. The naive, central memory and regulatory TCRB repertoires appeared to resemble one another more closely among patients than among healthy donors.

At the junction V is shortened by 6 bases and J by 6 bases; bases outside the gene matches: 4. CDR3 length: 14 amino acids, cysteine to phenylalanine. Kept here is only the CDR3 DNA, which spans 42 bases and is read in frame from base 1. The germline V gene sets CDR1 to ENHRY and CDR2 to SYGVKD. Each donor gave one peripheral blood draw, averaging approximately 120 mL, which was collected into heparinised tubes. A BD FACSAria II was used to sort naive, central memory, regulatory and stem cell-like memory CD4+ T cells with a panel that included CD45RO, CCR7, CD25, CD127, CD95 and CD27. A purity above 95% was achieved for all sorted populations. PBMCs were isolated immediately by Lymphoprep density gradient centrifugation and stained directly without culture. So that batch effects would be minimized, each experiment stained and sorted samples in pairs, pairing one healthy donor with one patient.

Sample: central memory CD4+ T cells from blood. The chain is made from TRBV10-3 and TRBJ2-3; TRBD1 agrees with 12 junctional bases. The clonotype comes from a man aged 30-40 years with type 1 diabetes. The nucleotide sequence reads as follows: TGTGCCATCAGGGGACAGGGGGCAGGGGATACGCAGTATTTT. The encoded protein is CAIRGQGAGDTQYF.